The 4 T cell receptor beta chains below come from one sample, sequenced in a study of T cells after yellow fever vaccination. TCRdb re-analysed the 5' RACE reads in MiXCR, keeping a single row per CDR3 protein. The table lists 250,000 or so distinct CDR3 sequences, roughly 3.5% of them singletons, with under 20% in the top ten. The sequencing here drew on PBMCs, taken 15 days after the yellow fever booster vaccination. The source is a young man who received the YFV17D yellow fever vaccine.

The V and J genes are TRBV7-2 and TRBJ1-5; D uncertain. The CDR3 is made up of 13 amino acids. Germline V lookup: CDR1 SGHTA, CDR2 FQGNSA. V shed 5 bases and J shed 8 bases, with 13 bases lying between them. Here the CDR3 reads CASSGSPIEPQHF. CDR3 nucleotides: TGTGCCAGCAGCGGTTCCCCAATAGAGCCCCAGCATTTT.

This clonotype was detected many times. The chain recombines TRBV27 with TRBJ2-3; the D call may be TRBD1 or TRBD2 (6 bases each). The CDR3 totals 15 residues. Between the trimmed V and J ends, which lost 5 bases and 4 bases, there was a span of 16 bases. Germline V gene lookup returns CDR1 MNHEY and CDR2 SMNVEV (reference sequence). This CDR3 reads CASSPLGGRPDTQYF. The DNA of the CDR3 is TGTGCCAGCAGTCCTTTGGGGGGCCGCCCAGATACGCAGTATTTT.

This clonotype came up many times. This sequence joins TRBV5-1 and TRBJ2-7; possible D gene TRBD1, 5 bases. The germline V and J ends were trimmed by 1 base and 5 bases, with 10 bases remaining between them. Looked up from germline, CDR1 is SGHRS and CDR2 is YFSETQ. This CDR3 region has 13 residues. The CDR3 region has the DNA TGCGCCAGCAGCTTGAAGTCACAGGACGAGCAGTACTTC. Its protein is CASSLKSQDEQYF.

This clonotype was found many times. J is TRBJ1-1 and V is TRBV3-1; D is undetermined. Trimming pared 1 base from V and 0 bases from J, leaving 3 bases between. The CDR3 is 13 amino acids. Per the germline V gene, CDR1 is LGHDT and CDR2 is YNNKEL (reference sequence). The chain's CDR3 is CASSQGVNTEAFF. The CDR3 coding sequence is TGTGCCAGCAGCCAAGGGGTGAACACTGAAGCTTTCTTT.